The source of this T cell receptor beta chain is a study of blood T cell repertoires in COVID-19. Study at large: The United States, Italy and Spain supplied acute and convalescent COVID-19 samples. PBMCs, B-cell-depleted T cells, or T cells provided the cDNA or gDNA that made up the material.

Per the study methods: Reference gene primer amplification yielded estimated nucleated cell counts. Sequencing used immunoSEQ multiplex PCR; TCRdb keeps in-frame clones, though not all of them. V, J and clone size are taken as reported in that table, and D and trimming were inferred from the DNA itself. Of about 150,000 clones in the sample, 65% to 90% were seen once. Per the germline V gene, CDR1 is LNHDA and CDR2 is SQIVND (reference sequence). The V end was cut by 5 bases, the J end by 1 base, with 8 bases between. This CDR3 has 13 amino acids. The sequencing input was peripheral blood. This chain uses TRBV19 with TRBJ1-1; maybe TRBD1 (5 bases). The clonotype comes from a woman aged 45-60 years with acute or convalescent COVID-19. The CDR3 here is CASSQGQNTEAFF. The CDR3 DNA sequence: TGTGCCAGTAGTCAAGGACAGAACACTGAAGCTTTCTTT.